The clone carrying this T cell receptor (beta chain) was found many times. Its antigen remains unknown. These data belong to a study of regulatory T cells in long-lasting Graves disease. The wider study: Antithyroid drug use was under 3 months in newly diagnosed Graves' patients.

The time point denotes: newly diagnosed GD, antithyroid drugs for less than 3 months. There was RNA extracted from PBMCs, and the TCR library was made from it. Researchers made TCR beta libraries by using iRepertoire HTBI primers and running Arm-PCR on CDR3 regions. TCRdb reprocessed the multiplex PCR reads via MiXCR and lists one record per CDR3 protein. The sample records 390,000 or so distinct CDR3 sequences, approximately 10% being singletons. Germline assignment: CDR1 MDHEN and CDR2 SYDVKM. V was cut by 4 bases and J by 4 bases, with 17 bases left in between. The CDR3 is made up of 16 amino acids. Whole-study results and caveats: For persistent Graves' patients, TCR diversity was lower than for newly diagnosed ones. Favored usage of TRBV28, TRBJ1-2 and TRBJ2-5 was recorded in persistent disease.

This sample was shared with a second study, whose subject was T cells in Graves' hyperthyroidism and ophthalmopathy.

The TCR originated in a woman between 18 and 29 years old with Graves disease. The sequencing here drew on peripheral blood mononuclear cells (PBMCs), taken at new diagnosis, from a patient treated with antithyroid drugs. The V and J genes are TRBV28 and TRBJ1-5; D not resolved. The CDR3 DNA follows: TGTGCCAGCAGTTGGATGTCTAAGGGAGGTAATCAGCCCCAGCATTTT. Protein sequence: CASSWMSKGGNQPQHF.